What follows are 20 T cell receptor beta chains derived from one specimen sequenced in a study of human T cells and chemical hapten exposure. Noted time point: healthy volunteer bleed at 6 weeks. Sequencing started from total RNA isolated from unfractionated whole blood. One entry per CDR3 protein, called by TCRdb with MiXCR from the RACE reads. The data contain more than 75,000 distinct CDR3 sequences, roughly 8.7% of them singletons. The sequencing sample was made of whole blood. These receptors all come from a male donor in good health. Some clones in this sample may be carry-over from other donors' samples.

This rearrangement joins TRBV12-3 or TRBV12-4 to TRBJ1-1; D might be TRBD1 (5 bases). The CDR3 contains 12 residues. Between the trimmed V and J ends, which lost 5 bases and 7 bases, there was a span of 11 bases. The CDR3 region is CASSRGVNEAFF. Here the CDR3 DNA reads TGTGCCAGCAGTAGGGGAGTGAATGAAGCTTTCTTT.

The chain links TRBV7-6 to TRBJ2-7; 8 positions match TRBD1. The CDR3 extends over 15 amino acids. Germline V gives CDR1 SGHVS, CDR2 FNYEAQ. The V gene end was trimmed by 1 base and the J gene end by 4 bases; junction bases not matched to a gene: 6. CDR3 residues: CASSLGTGTGYEQYF. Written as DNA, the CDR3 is TGTGCCAGCAGCTTAGGCACCGGGACAGGTTACGAGCAGTACTTC.

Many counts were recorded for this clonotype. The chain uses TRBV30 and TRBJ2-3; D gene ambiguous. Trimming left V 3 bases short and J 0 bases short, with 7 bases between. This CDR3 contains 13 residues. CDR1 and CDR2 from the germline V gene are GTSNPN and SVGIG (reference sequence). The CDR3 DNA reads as TGTGCCTGGAGCACAGCTAGCACAGATACGCAGTATTTT. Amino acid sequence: CAWSTASTDTQYF.

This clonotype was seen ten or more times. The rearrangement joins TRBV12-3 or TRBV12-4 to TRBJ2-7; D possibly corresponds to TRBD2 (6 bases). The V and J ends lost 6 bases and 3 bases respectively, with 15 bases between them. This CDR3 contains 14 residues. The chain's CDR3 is CASRVQGGDYEQYF. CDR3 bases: TGTGCCAGCAGGGTCCAGGGAGGAGACTACGAGCAGTACTTC.

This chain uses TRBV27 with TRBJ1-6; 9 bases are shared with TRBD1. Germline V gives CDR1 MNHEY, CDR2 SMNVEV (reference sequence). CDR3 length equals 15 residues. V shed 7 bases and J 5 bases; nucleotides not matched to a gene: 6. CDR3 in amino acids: CASMLGTGNNSPLHF. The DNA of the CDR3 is TGTGCCAGCATGTTAGGGACAGGGAATAATTCACCCCTCCACTTT.

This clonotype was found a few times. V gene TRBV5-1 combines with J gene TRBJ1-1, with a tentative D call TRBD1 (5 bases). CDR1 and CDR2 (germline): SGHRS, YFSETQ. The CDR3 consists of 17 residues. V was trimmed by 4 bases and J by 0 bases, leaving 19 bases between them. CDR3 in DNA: TGCGCCAGCAGCGGGGCGTGGAGCGACAGACTGAACACTGAAGCTTTCTTT. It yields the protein CASSGAWSDRLNTEAFF.

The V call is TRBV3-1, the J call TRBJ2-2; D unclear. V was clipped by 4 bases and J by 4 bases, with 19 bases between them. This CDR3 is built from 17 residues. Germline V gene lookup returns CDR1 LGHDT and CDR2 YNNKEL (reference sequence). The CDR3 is CASSRPVLGFGTGELFF. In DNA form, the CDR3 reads TGTGCCAGCAGCCGTCCAGTCCTAGGATTTGGCACCGGGGAGCTGTTTTTT.

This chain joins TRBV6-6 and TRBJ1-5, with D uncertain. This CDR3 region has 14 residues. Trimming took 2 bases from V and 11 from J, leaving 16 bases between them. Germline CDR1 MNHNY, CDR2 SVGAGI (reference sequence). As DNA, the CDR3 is TGTGCCAGCAGTTACGATGAGGCCCGCCAGGCCCAGCATTTT. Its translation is CASSYDEARQAQHF.

The chain's CDR3 is CASSQRLWKGRRNQPQHF. In DNA, the CDR3 is TGTGCCAGCAGCCAACGGCTCTGGAAGGGGCGTCGTAATCAGCCCCAGCATTTT. This chain joins TRBV16 and TRBJ1-5, with D possibly TRBD1 on 5 matching bases. CDR3 length equals 18 residues. The germline CDR1 and CDR2 sequences are KGHSY and FQNENV. V was cut by 2 bases and J by 4 bases, with 21 bases left in between. Together with reference TRBV16 and TRBJ1-5, the CDR3 gives the full variable domain: GEEVAQTPKHLVRGEGQKAKLYCAPIKGHSYVFWYQQVLKNEFKFLISFQNENVFDETGMPKERFSAKCLPNSPCSLEIQATKLEDSAVYFCASSQRLWKGRRNQPQHFGDGTRLSIL.

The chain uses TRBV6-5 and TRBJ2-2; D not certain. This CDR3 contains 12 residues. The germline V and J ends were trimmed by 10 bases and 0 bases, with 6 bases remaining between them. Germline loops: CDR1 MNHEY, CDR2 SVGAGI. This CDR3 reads CAISANTGELFF. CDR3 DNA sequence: TGTGCCATTTCCGCGAACACCGGGGAGCTGTTTTTT.

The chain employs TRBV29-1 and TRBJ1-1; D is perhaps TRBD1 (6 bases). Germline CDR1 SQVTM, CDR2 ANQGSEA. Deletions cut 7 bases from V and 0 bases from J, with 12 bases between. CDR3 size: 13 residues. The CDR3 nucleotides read TGCAGCGCGGGACAATACATGAACACTGAAGCTTTCTTT. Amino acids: CSAGQYMNTEAFF.

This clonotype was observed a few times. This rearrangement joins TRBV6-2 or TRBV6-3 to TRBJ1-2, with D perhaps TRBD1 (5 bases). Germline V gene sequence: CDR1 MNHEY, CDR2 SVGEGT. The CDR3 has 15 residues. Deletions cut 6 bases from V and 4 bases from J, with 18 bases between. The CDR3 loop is CASSNADRQLYGYTF. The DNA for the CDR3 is TGTGCCAGCAGCAACGCCGACAGACAGCTCTATGGCTACACCTTC.

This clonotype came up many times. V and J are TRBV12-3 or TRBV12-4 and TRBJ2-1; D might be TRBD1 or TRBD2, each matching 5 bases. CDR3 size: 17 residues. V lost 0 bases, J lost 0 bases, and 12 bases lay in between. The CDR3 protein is CASSLASAGSSYNEQFF. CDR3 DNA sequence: TGTGCCAGCAGTTTAGCTTCAGCAGGGAGCTCCTACAATGAGCAGTTCTTC.

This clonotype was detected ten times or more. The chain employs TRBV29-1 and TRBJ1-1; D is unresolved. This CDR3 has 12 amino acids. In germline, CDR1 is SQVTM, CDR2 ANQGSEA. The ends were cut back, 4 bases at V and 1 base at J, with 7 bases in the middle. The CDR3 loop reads CSVVRENTEAFF. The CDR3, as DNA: TGCAGCGTTGTGAGGGAGAACACTGAAGCTTTCTTT.

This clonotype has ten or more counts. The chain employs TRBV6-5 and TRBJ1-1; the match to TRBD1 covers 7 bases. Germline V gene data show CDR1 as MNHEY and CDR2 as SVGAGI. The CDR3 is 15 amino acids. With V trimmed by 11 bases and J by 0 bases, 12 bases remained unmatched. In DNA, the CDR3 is TGTGCCTCAGTGGGACAGCGAAAAATGAACACTGAAGCTTTCTTT. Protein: CASVGQRKMNTEAFF.

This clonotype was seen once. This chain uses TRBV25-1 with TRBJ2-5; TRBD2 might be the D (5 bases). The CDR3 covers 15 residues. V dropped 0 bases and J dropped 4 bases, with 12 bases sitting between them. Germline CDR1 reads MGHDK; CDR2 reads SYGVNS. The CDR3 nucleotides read TGTGCCAGCAGTGAATATGAGGGAATTACAGAGACCCAGTACTTC. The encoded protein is CASSEYEGITETQYF. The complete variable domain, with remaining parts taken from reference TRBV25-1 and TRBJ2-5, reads EADIYQTPRYLVIGTGKKITLECSQTMGHDKMYWYQQDPGMELHLIHYSYGVNSTEKGDLSSESTVSRIRTEHFPLTLESARPSHTSQYLCASSEYEGITETQYFGPGTRLLVL.

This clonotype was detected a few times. Written as DNA, the CDR3 is TGTGCCAGCAGTGAAGCGCCCGAGACCCAGTACTTC. It specifies CASSEAPETQYF. V gene TRBV2 combines with J gene TRBJ2-5; D is unresolved. With 0 bases removed from V and 5 bases from J, the gap between germline ends came to 4 bases. CDR1 and CDR2 (germline): SNHLY, FYNNEI. CDR3 length: 12 residues.

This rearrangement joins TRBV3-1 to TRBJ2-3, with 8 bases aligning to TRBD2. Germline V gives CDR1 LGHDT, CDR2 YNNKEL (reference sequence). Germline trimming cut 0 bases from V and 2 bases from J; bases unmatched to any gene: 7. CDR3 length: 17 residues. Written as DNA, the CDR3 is TGTGCCAGCAGCCAAGACGGGGGGGCCGTCGTCACAGATACGCAGTATTTT. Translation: CASSQDGGAVVTDTQYF.

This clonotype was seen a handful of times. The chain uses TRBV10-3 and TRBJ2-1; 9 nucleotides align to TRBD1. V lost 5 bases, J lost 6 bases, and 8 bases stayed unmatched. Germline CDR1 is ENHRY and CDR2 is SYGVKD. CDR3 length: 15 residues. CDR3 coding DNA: TGTGCCATCAGTAAACAGGGGGCGCCAGGCAATGAGCAGTTCTTC. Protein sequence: CAISKQGAPGNEQFF.

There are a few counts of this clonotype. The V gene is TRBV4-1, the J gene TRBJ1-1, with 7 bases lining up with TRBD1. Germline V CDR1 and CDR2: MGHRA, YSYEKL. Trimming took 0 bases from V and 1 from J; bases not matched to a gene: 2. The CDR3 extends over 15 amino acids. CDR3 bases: TGCGCCAGCAGCCAAGAAAGGACAGGGAACACTGAAGCTTTCTTT. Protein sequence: CASSQERTGNTEAFF.